This T cell receptor (beta chain) was sequenced in a study of human T cells and chemical hapten exposure. As for the study in general: The study lasted roughly 26 weeks, and patients were dosed weekly with diphenylcyclopropenone on the scalp throughout. Broader study findings: The immune response of these alopecia patients might not match healthy individuals'.

In regard to this clonotype: Its target is unknown.

Study processing details: A typical sample had roughly 96,000 TCRs, with roughly 23,224 to 690,600 overall. TCRdb reprocessed the RACE reads via MiXCR and lists one record per CDR3 protein. In this record, the V and J calls reflect TCRdb's handling and not the investigators' own analysis. The data contain fewer than 150,000 distinct CDR3 sequences, about 10% of them singletons. The time point was: patch test 2, 6 weeks after DPC sensitization. Sample treatment: therapeutic diphenylcyclopropenone sensitization with weekly scalp DPC. Prior to each patch test being applied, blood was drawn. Per germline, CDR1 MNHEY and CDR2 SVGAGI. The CDR3 spans 15 residues. The ends were cut back, 2 bases at V and 0 bases at J, with 8 bases in the middle.

This TCR came from a woman aged 45-65 years with alopecia areata. Some clones in this sample may be carry-over from other donors' samples. V is TRBV6-5 and J is TRBJ2-1, with D possibly being TRBD1 (5 bases). The input for sequencing was whole blood, taken in connection with sensitization to the hapten diphenylcyclopropenone (DPC). CDR3 loop: CASSYRQPSYNEQFF. In DNA form, the CDR3 reads TGTGCCAGCAGTTACCGACAGCCCTCCTACAATGAGCAGTTCTTC.